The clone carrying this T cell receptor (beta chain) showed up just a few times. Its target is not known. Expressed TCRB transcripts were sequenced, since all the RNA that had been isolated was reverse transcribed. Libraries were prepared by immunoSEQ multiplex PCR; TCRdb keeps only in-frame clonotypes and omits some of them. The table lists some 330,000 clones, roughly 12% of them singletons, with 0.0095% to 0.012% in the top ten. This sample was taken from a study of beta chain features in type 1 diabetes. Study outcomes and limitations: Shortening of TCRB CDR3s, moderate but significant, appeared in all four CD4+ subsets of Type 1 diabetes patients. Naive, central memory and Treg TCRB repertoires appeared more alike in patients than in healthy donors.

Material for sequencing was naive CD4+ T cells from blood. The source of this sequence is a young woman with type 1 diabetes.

CDR3 bases: TGTGCCAGTAGAGACCCGTCTAGCGGGATAGATGAGCAGTTCTTC. This sequence encodes CASRDPSSGIDEQFF. The gene calls are TRBV19 and TRBJ2-1, with 9 bases matching TRBD2. Germline V gives CDR1 LNHDA, CDR2 SQIVND (reference sequence). The CDR3 covers 15 residues. The V gene end was trimmed by 6 bases and the J gene end by 8 bases; junction bases not matched to a gene: 11.